One sample yielded the 18 T cell receptor beta chains listed below, sequenced in a study of shared clonotypes between healthy human individuals. The table came from immunoSEQ multiplex PCR; TCRdb's copy has only in-frame clones and leaves some out. The table records 2.3 million or so clones, just over 90% of them present only once. The sample comprised naive CD4+ T cells from PBMCs. Indicated subset: CD45RA+ positively selected. The source of these receptors is a man aged 18 to 29 in good health. Some clones in this sample may be carry-over from other donors' samples.

The chain is built from TRBV7-2 and TRBJ2-4, with a possible D match to TRBD1 (7 bases). The CDR3 is 15 residues long. From germline, CDR1 is SGHTA and CDR2 FQGNSA. The ends were cut back, 4 bases at V and 3 bases at J, with 13 bases in the middle. CDR3 sequence: CASSYRGTDKNIQYF. The CDR3 DNA reads as TGTGCCAGCAGCTATCGGGGGACAGACAAAAACATTCAGTACTTC.

V usage is TRBV7-9 and J usage is TRBJ1-1; TRBD1 matches 12 bases. J gave up 3 bases and V 6 bases, and 11 bases lay outside the gene matches. This CDR3 region has 17 residues. Germline CDR1 and CDR2: SEHNR and FQNEAQ (reference sequence). Written as DNA, the CDR3 is TGTGCCAGCAGTGGCCTCGGGACAGGGGGCGAGCACACTGAAGCTTTCTTT. Its translation: CASSGLGTGGEHTEAFF. The whole variable domain, filled in from reference TRBV7-9 and TRBJ1-1, reads DTGVSQNPRHKITKRGQNVTFRCDPISEHNRLYWYRQTLGQGPEFLTYFQNEAQLEKSRLLSDRFSAERPKGSFSTLEIQRTEQGDSAMYLCASSGLGTGGEHTEAFFGQGTRLTVV.

The rearrangement links TRBV18 to TRBJ1-1; TRBD1 agrees at 11 bases. The CDR3 has 15 residues. V gave up 3 bases and J gave up 7 bases; unmatched junction bases: 7. Looked up from germline, CDR1 is KGHSH and CDR2 is LQKENI. This chain's CDR3 is CASSPNSGQGVEAFF. CDR3 in DNA: TGTGCCAGCTCACCTAATTCGGGACAGGGGGTTGAAGCTTTCTTT.

The chain employs TRBV6-1 and TRBJ2-1; perhaps TRBD2 as D (6 bases). CDR3 length equals 14 residues. Germline V gene sequence: CDR1 MNHNS, CDR2 SASEGT. The V end lost 7 bases, the J end lost 9 bases, and 19 bases lay between the germline ends. CDR3 amino acids: CASTRRDGRGEQFF. The CDR3 DNA reads TGTGCCAGCACCAGGCGGGACGGTAGGGGTGAGCAGTTCTTC.

The chain links TRBV9 to TRBJ2-1, with TRBD2 as a possible D gene (6 bases). The V end lost 1 base, the J end lost 6 bases, and 11 bases lay between the germline ends. In germline, CDR1 is SGDLS, CDR2 YYNGEE. The CDR3 consists of 14 residues. The CDR3, as DNA: TGTGCCAGCAGCGTACTGGCTAGCGTCAATGAGCAGTTCTTC. Encoded protein: CASSVLASVNEQFF.

The chain recombines TRBV7-2 with TRBJ2-2, with 16 bases fitting TRBD2. The V gene's germline CDR1 is SGHTA and CDR2 FQGNSA. The CDR3 is 18 residues long. J was trimmed by 5 bases and V by 4 bases; bases with no gene match: 7. The CDR3 sequence is CASSSGTSGRASTGELFF. The CDR3 DNA reads as TGTGCCAGCAGCTCCGGGACTAGCGGGAGGGCAAGTACCGGGGAGCTGTTTTTT.

The J gene is TRBJ2-5, the V gene TRBV6-5; D gene uncertain. CDR1 MNHEY and CDR2 SVGAGI come from the germline V gene. V was shortened by 0 bases and J by 2 bases, with 7 bases between the two germline ends. This CDR3 is 14 amino acids long. DNA for the CDR3: TGTGCCAGCAGTTACTCGGGTCGGCAAGAGACCCAGTACTTC. Residues: CASSYSGRQETQYF.

The chain couples TRBV28 to TRBJ1-4, with 7 bases identical to TRBD1. This CDR3 spans 14 amino acids. J was trimmed by 7 bases and V by 5 bases; bases with no gene match: 7. Germline CDR1 reads MDHEN; CDR2 reads SYDVKM. CDR3 nucleotide sequence: TGTGCCAGCAGTGTTGGGACAGCGATTGAAAAACTGTTTTTT. Translated, it gives CASSVGTAIEKLFF.

This chain uses TRBV28 with TRBJ1-2; perhaps TRBD1 as D (6 bases). In germline, CDR1 is MDHEN, CDR2 SYDVKM. The CDR3 is made up of 14 amino acids. V was shortened by 0 bases and J by 5 bases, with 10 bases between the two germline ends. CDR3 nucleotides: TGTGCCAGCAGTTTATGGGGGGCCACATATGGCTACACCTTC. Translated: CASSLWGATYGYTF.

With regard to this clone: The sample holds other DNA sequences that translate to the same CDR3. V and J are TRBV7-3 and TRBJ2-5; D unclear. Germline CDR1 reads SGHTA; CDR2 reads FQGTGA. This CDR3 contains 13 residues. Between the trimmed V and J ends, which lost 3 bases and 2 bases, there was a span of 7 bases. CDR3 DNA sequence: TGTGCCAGCAGCTTGGCCCCACAAGAGACCCAGTACTTC. This sequence encodes CASSLAPQETQYF.

This rearrangement joins TRBV6-1 to TRBJ2-7, with TRBD2 matching 10 bases. This CDR3 spans 13 amino acids. V was pared by 9 bases and J by 1 base, with 3 bases of the junction left unmatched. Germline CDR1 and CDR2: MNHNS and SASEGT. The DNA for the CDR3 is TGTGCCAGGCCGGGACTAGCGTCCTACGAGCAGTACTTC. It is translated as CARPGLASYEQYF.

For this clone: Within the sample, other DNA sequences also encode this same CDR3. The chain is built from TRBV2 and TRBJ2-7; 8 bases fit TRBD1. The trim removed 6 bases at V and 2 bases at J, leaving 6 bases unmatched. CDR1 and CDR2 from the germline V gene are SNHLY and FYNNEI. This CDR3 has 14 residues. The DNA for the CDR3 is TGTGCCAGCAGGTCCGGACAGGGCGCCTACGAGCAGTACTTC. Residues: CASRSGQGAYEQYF. The whole variable domain, filled in from reference TRBV2 and TRBJ2-7, reads EPEVTQTPSHQVTQMGQEVILRCVPISNHLYFYWYRQILGQKVEFLVSFYNNEISEKSEIFDDQFSVERPDGSNFTLKIRSTKLEDSAMYFCASRSGQGAYEQYFGPGTRLTVT.

The chain employs TRBV7-2 and TRBJ2-2, with TRBD2 matching 7 bases. The CDR3 has 16 residues. Germline trimming cut 5 bases from V and 7 bases from J; bases unmatched to any gene: 13. CDR1 is SGHTA, CDR2 FQGNSA, per germline. CDR3 in amino acids: CASSTLPGRVNGELFF. The CDR3 coding sequence is TGTGCCAGCAGCACCCTACCGGGGAGGGTTAACGGGGAGCTGTTTTTT. Full variable domain (remainder filled in from reference TRBV7-2 and TRBJ2-2): GAGVSQSPSNKVTEKGKDVELRCDPISGHTALYWYRQSLGQGLEFLIYFQGNSAPDKSGLPSDRFSAERTGGSVSTLTIQRTQQEDSAVYLCASSTLPGRVNGELFFGEGSRLTVL.

This chain links TRBV5-1 with TRBJ2-5; no clear D. This CDR3 region has 12 residues. Trimming stripped 4 bases from V and 1 base from J, with 5 bases between. The germline CDR1 and CDR2 sequences are SGHRS and YFSETQ. The CDR3 spells CASSEAQETQYF. CDR3 nucleotide sequence: TGCGCCAGCAGCGAGGCCCAAGAGACCCAGTACTTC.

The chain combines TRBV27 with TRBJ2-3, with TRBD2 as a possible D gene (6 bases). The CDR3 consists of 14 residues. The V and J ends lost 0 bases and 6 bases respectively, with 10 bases between them. The germline gives CDR1 MNHEY, CDR2 SMNVEV (reference sequence). CDR3 region: CASSLSPRGDTQYF. The CDR3 DNA is TGTGCCAGCAGTTTATCTCCTCGGGGGGATACGCAGTATTTT.

This clone was counted a few times. This rearrangement joins TRBV30 to TRBJ1-1; D uncertain. The CDR3 is 13 residues long. V gave up 2 bases and J gave up 0 bases, with 7 bases separating them. The germline CDR1 and CDR2 sequences are GTSNPN and SVGIG (reference sequence). This CDR3 is CAWSSSMNTEAFF. Here the CDR3 DNA reads TGTGCCTGGAGTAGCAGCATGAACACTGAAGCTTTCTTT.

The chain links TRBV18 to TRBJ1-1, with D uncertain. This CDR3 has 13 amino acids. V was cut by 2 bases and J by 4 bases, with 8 bases left in between. Germline V CDR1 and CDR2: KGHSH, LQKENI. In DNA, the CDR3 is TGTGCCAGCTCACCATGGGGTTTCACTGAAGCTTTCTTT. As protein: CASSPWGFTEAFF.

The chain employs TRBV30 and TRBJ1-2; TRBD1 aligns across 9 bases. Germline V gene data show CDR1 as GTSNPN and CDR2 as SVGIG (reference sequence). V dropped 2 bases and J dropped 2; count of bases not matched to a gene: 6. CDR3 length: 15 amino acids. The DNA of the CDR3 is TGTGCCTGGAGTCACGACGGACAGGGGAACTATGGCTACACCTTC. The encoded protein is CAWSHDGQGNYGYTF.